One and the same sample provided the 18 T cell receptor beta chains below, sequenced in a study of T cells in Graves' hyperthyroidism and ophthalmopathy. Amplification of TCR beta CDR3 regions was performed using RNA transcripts as template. Researchers ran a first-round RT-PCR on the TCR CDR3 using the HTBI primer set. TCRdb itself ran the multiplex PCR reads through MiXCR, one entry per CDR3 protein. The sample comprises 500,000 to 600,000 distinct CDR3 sequences, 46% of which are singletons, and more than 7.5% rests with the top ten. Sequencing was carried out using peripheral blood or thyroid tissue (not recorded which). These receptors came from a woman between 18 and 29 years old with Graves' hyperthyroidism.

This clonotype occurred many times. The chain employs TRBV4-1 and TRBJ2-7; 16 bases are a match to TRBD2. From germline, CDR1 is MGHRA and CDR2 YSYEKL. V gave up 2 bases and J gave up 9 bases; unmatched junction bases: 7. This CDR3 region has 16 residues. The CDR3 DNA reads as TGCGCCAGCAGCCAAACGACCGGGACTAGCGGGAGGGCGCAGTACTTC. Protein product: CASSQTTGTSGRAQYF.

The gene calls are TRBV7-2 and TRBJ1-2, with a tentative D call TRBD1 (5 bases). Germline V CDR1 and CDR2: SGHTA, FQGNSA. This CDR3 region has 11 residues. The V end was cut by 2 bases, the J end by 8 bases, with 6 bases between. The CDR3 protein is CASSLRTGYTF. The CDR3 coding sequence is TGTGCCAGCAGCTTACGGACAGGCTACACCTTC.

This clonotype has a count of ten or more. The chain couples TRBV4-1 to TRBJ1-1; D call uncertain. CDR1 and CDR2 (germline): MGHRA, YSYEKL. V was pared by 6 bases and J by 1 base, with 9 bases between. This CDR3 has 13 amino acids. The CDR3 reads CASRDYQNTEAFF. Written as DNA, the CDR3 is TGCGCCAGCAGGGACTATCAGAACACTGAAGCTTTCTTT.

This clonotype was counted ten times or more. The chain's CDR3 is CASTGPYEQYF. CDR3 in DNA: TGTGCCAGCACCGGCCCCTACGAGCAGTACTTC. This chain uses TRBV6-2 or TRBV6-3 with TRBJ2-7; D unresolved. Germline V gene lookup returns CDR1 MNHEY and CDR2 SVGEGT. CDR3 length equals 11 residues. Trimming took 7 bases from V and 2 from J, leaving 6 bases between them.

In its sample, this clonotype was seen many times. The gene calls are TRBV19 and TRBJ2-5, with a possible D match to TRBD1 (5 bases). The germline V and J ends were trimmed by 3 bases and 5 bases, with 7 bases remaining between them. CDR1 is LNHDA and CDR2 is SQIVND in the germline V gene (reference sequence). The CDR3 length is 12 residues. This chain's CDR3 is CASSIQGETQYF. CDR3 DNA sequence: TGTGCCAGTAGTATTCAGGGTGAGACCCAGTACTTC.

V usage is TRBV20-1 and J usage is TRBJ1-4; perhaps TRBD1 as D (5 bases). The CDR3 is 13 residues long. V dropped 4 bases and J dropped 8 bases, with 14 bases sitting between them. Germline CDR1 and CDR2: DFQATT and SNEGSKA (reference sequence). CDR3 DNA: TGCAGTGCTATGGACCAGGGAAGAGAAAAACTGTTTTTT. As protein: CSAMDQGREKLFF.

This clonotype has ten or more counts. The J gene is TRBJ2-7, the V gene TRBV7-6, with 11 nucleotides matching TRBD2. Germline lookup yields CDR1 SGHVS and CDR2 FNYEAQ. J was trimmed by 2 bases and V by 4 bases; bases with no gene match: 4. The CDR3 length is 15 residues. The CDR3 here is CASSSMTSGTYEQYF. The DNA of the CDR3 is TGTGCCAGCAGCTCTATGACTAGCGGGACCTACGAGCAGTACTTC.

This sequence joins TRBV7-3 and TRBJ2-3, with D uncertain. Trimming removed 1 base from V and 2 bases from J, with 7 bases in between. Germline loops: CDR1 SGHTA, CDR2 FQGTGA. The CDR3 spans 14 residues. CDR3 loop: CASSLIGLTDTQYF. Here the CDR3 DNA reads TGTGCCAGCAGCTTAATCGGGCTCACAGATACGCAGTATTTT.

This chain links TRBV6-1 with TRBJ2-1, with 7 bases aligning to TRBD2. CDR1 and CDR2 (germline): MNHNS, SASEGT. After removal of 5 bases from V and 7 bases from J, the junction contained 8 bases not matched to a gene. The CDR3 is 14 amino acids. In DNA, the CDR3 is TGTGCCAGCAGTACTAGCGCTTCGAAAAATGAGCAGTTCTTC. This sequence encodes CASSTSASKNEQFF.

This clonotype has at least ten counts. This chain connects TRBV5-4 to TRBJ2-5; 9 bases fit TRBD1. The germline gives CDR1 SGHNT, CDR2 YYREEE (reference sequence). V was clipped by 0 bases and J by 6 bases; unmatched bases: 6. This CDR3 has 15 amino acids. The CDR3 bases are TGTGCCAGCAGCTTGGCCTCGGACAGGGGAAAGACCCAGTACTTC. It translates to CASSLASDRGKTQYF.

This clonotype was counted many times. The genes are TRBV6-4 and TRBJ1-2; 7 positions match TRBD1. Germline V gene data show CDR1 as MRHNA and CDR2 as SNTAGT. After removal of 3 bases from V and 6 bases from J, the junction contained 4 bases not matched to a gene. The CDR3 totals 13 residues. The CDR3, as DNA: TGTGCCAGCAGTGAGACAGGGACGGATGGCTACACCTTC. Translated: CASSETGTDGYTF.

This clonotype occurred many times. A single base separates this from a much larger clone, so it may be a read error. The chain couples TRBV12-3 or TRBV12-4 to TRBJ1-1; D unresolved. V gave up 5 bases and J gave up 5 bases, with 12 bases separating them. There are 13 residues in the CDR3. CDR3 protein: CASSPDKGTEAFF. DNA for the CDR3: TGTGCCAGCAGTCCAGACAAGGGTACTGAAGCTTTCTTT.

CDR3 coding DNA: TGCAGTACCTCTTCCGGGAGACAGGGGAGCGAGACCCAGTACTTC. Protein: CSTSSGRQGSETQYF. The chain combines TRBV20-1 with TRBJ2-5, with 8 bases identical to TRBD1. The CDR3 length is 15 residues. The germline CDR1 and CDR2 sequences are DFQATT and SNEGSKA (reference sequence). Trimming cost V 8 bases and J 5 bases; bases outside gene matches: 16.

The chain links TRBV7-3 to TRBJ2-1; D unclear. Trimming removed 5 bases from V and 6 bases from J, with 11 bases in between. CDR1 is SGHTA, CDR2 FQGTGA, per germline. The CDR3 sequence is 13 residues long. The CDR3 reads CASSPRTANEQFF. For the CDR3, the DNA is TGTGCCAGCAGCCCCCGGACCGCCAATGAGCAGTTCTTC.

This clonotype was counted many times. This rearrangement joins TRBV7-9 to TRBJ1-1; no reliable D call. V was shortened by 6 bases and J by 0 bases, with 20 bases between the two germline ends. This CDR3 region has 17 residues. Germline V gives CDR1 SEHNR, CDR2 FQNEAQ (reference sequence). The CDR3 DNA sequence: TGTGCCAGCAGGCGTGGGTGGGAGGGTAAAATGAACACTGAAGCTTTCTTT. Protein: CASRRGWEGKMNTEAFF.

In its sample, this clonotype was seen many times. The CDR3 loop reads CSARGLAGSYEQYF. The CDR3, as DNA: TGCAGTGCTAGAGGGCTAGCGGGATCCTACGAGCAGTACTTC. The gene calls are TRBV20-1 and TRBJ2-7; 9 nucleotides match TRBD2. V lost 1 base to trimming and J lost 1 base; unmatched junction nucleotides: 2. The length of the CDR3 is 14 residues. Germline-derived CDR1 and CDR2 are DFQATT and SNEGSKA (reference sequence).

The table lists this clonotype with many counts. The chain is built from TRBV12-3 or TRBV12-4 and TRBJ2-5, with 9 bases aligning to TRBD1. The CDR3 length is 13 residues. The DNA of the CDR3 is TGTGCTATTGGGACAGGGCACAGGGAGACCCAGTACTTC. It codes for CAIGTGHRETQYF.

The chain is built from TRBV12-3 or TRBV12-4 and TRBJ2-7, with a weak D call TRBD1 (5 bases). The CDR3 extends over 13 amino acids. V lost 5 bases and J lost 1, with 9 bases in between. This chain's CDR3 is CASSARQSYEQYF. DNA of the CDR3: TGTGCCAGCAGTGCTAGACAGTCCTACGAGCAGTACTTC.